Included here is one TCR beta chain sequence, with context. Its antigen is currently unknown. These data come from a study of T cell responses to AZD1222 COVID-19 vaccine. The study, taken as a whole, reports: Mapped onto spike, vaccine-associated CD4 TCRs spanned it and were dominant at 160-218 and 743-854.

Profiling relied on immunoSEQ multiplex PCR, and the TCRdb table lists in-frame clones only, not all of them. This repertoire shows approximately 100,000 clones, roughly 84% found once; its top ten account for about a sixth. The CDR3 covers 15 residues. The J segment lost 6 bases and the V segment lost 0 bases, leaving 6 bases of the junction unmatched. Germline values: CDR1 SGHKS, CDR2 YYEKEE (reference sequence). V gene TRBV5-5 combines with J gene TRBJ1-5; 7 nucleotides match TRBD1. This TCR was sampled from an adult in good health. Sequenced here: peripheral blood, sampled on day 0 of AZD1222 vaccination. The CDR3 region is CASSLGGGAGQPQHF. The CDR3 coding sequence is TGTGCCAGCAGCTTGGGAGGGGGCGCGGGTCAGCCCCAGCATTTT.